These 21 T cell receptor beta chains were sequenced from one sample in a study of Ad26.COV2.S vaccination and SARS-CoV-2 variants. The data were produced by immunoSEQ multiplex PCR, yet TCRdb's version contains in-frame clones alone and is incomplete. The profile shows approximately 500,000 clones, roughly 89% of them singletons. Treatment here: about 20 received Ad26.COV2.S at low or high dose, single or two shots; 5 received placebo; per-sample allocation not given. It was on day 63 after the first vaccine or placebo injection that samples were taken. Sequenced here: peripheral blood, sampled in a trial of Ad26.COV2.S vaccine versus placebo. The receptors stem from a person between 18 and 65 years old who received the Ad26.COV2.S COVID-19 vaccine or a placebo.

This clone was detected only once. The chain recombines TRBV6-6 with TRBJ2-2; possible D gene TRBD2, 6 bases. Trimming pared 3 bases from V and 3 bases from J, leaving 11 bases between. The length of the CDR3 is 15 residues. Germline CDR1 and CDR2: MNHNY and SVGAGI (reference sequence). The CDR3 DNA is TGTGCCAGCAGTTATTCGGGGGTATACACCGGGGAGCTGTTTTTT. Its protein is CASSYSGVYTGELFF.

J is TRBJ2-1 and V is TRBV7-8; 10 bases map to TRBD2. From germline, CDR1 is SGHVS and CDR2 FQNEAQ. V gave up 0 bases and J gave up 8 bases; unmatched junction bases: 13. This CDR3 comprises 18 residues. The CDR3 bases are TGTGCCAGCAGCTTAGCCCCCGCCGGGACTAGCGCCAGACATGAGCAGTTCTTC. Translation gives CASSLAPAGTSARHEQFF.

This chain links TRBV19 with TRBJ1-5; D is possibly TRBD1 (5 bases). Germline values: CDR1 LNHDA, CDR2 SQIVND (reference sequence). Trimming pared 0 bases from V and 1 base from J, leaving 10 bases between. The CDR3 is 16 residues long. The DNA of the CDR3 is TGTGCCAGTAGTATAGATCCAGGGTGGAGCAATCAGCCCCAGCATTTT. Translating gives CASSIDPGWSNQPQHF.

This clone was counted only a few times. J is TRBJ2-4 and V is TRBV7-3; D might be TRBD1 (6 bases). The CDR3 has 17 residues. Germline V gene sequence: CDR1 SGHTA, CDR2 FQGTGA. V shed 1 base and J shed 6 bases, with 19 bases lying between them. CDR3 region: CASSLRPRPGVGNIQYF. The DNA for the CDR3 is TGTGCCAGCAGCTTAAGGCCCCGGCCAGGGGTCGGAAACATTCAGTACTTC.

V is TRBV3-1 (or the pseudogene TRBV3-2) and J is TRBJ2-7; 10 bases fit TRBD2. Per germline, CDR1 LGHDT and CDR2 YNNKEL (reference sequence). Germline trimming cut 1 base from V and 7 bases from J; bases unmatched to any gene: 7. This CDR3 contains 15 residues. The CDR3: CASSQGSGRAREQYF. DNA for the CDR3: TGTGCCAGCAGCCAAGGGAGCGGGAGGGCCCGGGAGCAGTACTTC.

The chain couples TRBV5-4 to TRBJ2-5, with D perhaps assigned TRBD1 or TRBD2 (6 bases each). V was trimmed by 2 bases and J by 0 bases, leaving 14 bases between them. The CDR3 covers 16 residues. CDR1 and CDR2 (germline): SGHNT, YYREEE (reference sequence). Here the CDR3 reads CASSFQTRGDQETQYF. In nucleotides, the CDR3 is TGTGCCAGCAGCTTTCAGACTAGGGGGGACCAAGAGACCCAGTACTTC.

The chain links TRBV3-1 (or the pseudogene TRBV3-2) to TRBJ2-5; D is uncertain. The CDR3 contains 14 residues. Germline V lookup: CDR1 LGHDT, CDR2 YNNKEL (reference sequence). Trimming stripped 2 bases from V and 5 bases from J, with 12 bases between. The CDR3 DNA reads TGTGCCAGCAGCCAAACGCCCCGACGTGAGACCCAGTACTTC. As protein: CASSQTPRRETQYF.

This clone came up a few times. V is TRBV6-5 and J is TRBJ2-1; weak D call: TRBD1 (6 bases). Trimming took 4 bases from V and 5 from J, leaving 12 bases between them. Per germline, CDR1 MNHEY and CDR2 SVGAGI. The CDR3 has 14 residues. The CDR3 sequence: CASSFDRKNNEQFF. The DNA for the CDR3 is TGTGCCAGCAGTTTCGACAGGAAAAACAATGAGCAGTTCTTC.

J is TRBJ2-2 and V is TRBV5-1; 10 nucleotides agree with TRBD1. This CDR3 is built from 15 residues. The germline gives CDR1 SGHRS, CDR2 YFSETQ. V was clipped by 3 bases and J by 7 bases; unmatched bases: 6. CDR3 DNA: TGCGCCAGCAGCTCCCGGACAGGGGGAGGCGGGGAGCTGTTTTTT. It specifies CASSSRTGGGGELFF.

The CDR3 DNA reads TGTGCCTGGAGTAGAAAGGGCCCAAACATTCAGTACTTC. Translation gives CAWSRKGPNIQYF. V gene TRBV30 combines with J gene TRBJ2-4; D is unclear. Germline V gives CDR1 GTSNPN, CDR2 SVGIG (reference sequence). V gave up 2 bases and J gave up 6 bases, with 11 bases separating them. The CDR3 length is 13 residues.

The gene calls are TRBV19 and TRBJ1-1; D may be TRBD1 (5 bases). The germline gives CDR1 LNHDA, CDR2 SQIVND (reference sequence). Deletions cut 1 base from V and 3 bases from J, with 12 bases between. The CDR3 has 15 residues. The CDR3 sequence is CASSIVARGDTEAFF. CDR3 in DNA: TGTGCCAGTAGTATAGTAGCGAGGGGTGACACTGAAGCTTTCTTT.

This chain connects TRBV7-2 to TRBJ2-3, with D hard to call. V was pared by 4 bases and J by 6 bases, with 8 bases between. CDR1 SGHTA and CDR2 FQGNSA come from the germline V gene. The CDR3 spans 12 residues. The CDR3 DNA reads as TGTGCCAGCAGCTCCTACCCGGATACGCAGTATTTT. It specifies CASSSYPDTQYF.

In this sample, this clone turned up once. An end of the junction does not agree with germline; a read error may underlie this. This chain connects TRBV19 to TRBJ2-7; TRBD1 agrees at 10 bases. Germline CDR1 is LNHDA and CDR2 is SQIVND (reference sequence). CDR3 length: 10 amino acids. The CDR3 here is CARKGTGAHF. The CDR3 region has the DNA TGTGCCAGGAAGGGGACAGGGGCCCACTTC.

The V gene is TRBV4-2, the J gene TRBJ2-1; D possibly corresponds to TRBD2 (5 bases). This CDR3 is built from 14 residues. Trimming shortened V by 3 bases and J by 3 bases, and 9 bases separated the two germline ends. Germline V gene data show CDR1 as LGHNA and CDR2 as YNFKEQ. The DNA of the CDR3 is TGTGCCAGCAGCCATCCCGGGAACTACAATGAGCAGTTCTTC. It translates to CASSHPGNYNEQFF.

A single count supports this clone. The CDR3 protein is CASSLYGSGSSYNEQFF. Written as DNA, the CDR3 is TGCGCCAGCAGCTTGTATGGTAGCGGGAGTTCCTACAATGAGCAGTTCTTC. The chain couples TRBV5-1 to TRBJ2-1, with 9 bases fitting TRBD2. The CDR3 length is 17 residues. Germline V gives CDR1 SGHRS, CDR2 YFSETQ. V shed 1 base and J 1 base; nucleotides not matched to a gene: 6.

The chain recombines TRBV5-4 with TRBJ1-1; tentatively, D is TRBD1 (5 bases). V was cut by 3 bases and J by 2 bases, with 11 bases left in between. Germline values: CDR1 SGHNT, CDR2 YYREEE (reference sequence). This CDR3 has 14 residues. The CDR3 region is CASSSGTFNTEAFF. The DNA for the CDR3 is TGTGCCAGCAGCTCTGGGACTTTTAACACTGAAGCTTTCTTT.

The V call is TRBV30, the J call TRBJ1-2; no reliable D call. This CDR3 contains 11 residues. In germline, CDR1 is GTSNPN, CDR2 SVGIG (reference sequence). V lost 5 bases and J 8 bases, leaving 12 bases between the germline ends. CDR3 residues: CAWGWADGYTF. The DNA for the CDR3 is TGTGCCTGGGGGTGGGCGGACGGCTACACCTTC.

The V call is TRBV5-1, the J call TRBJ2-1, with TRBD2 matching 9 bases. This CDR3 has 15 residues. In germline, CDR1 is SGHRS, CDR2 YFSETQ. Losses at the gene ends were 3 bases for V and 6 bases for J; bases not matched to a gene: 7. The DNA for the CDR3 is TGCGCCAGCAGCTCAACCGGGACTAGCAGCAATGAGCAGTTCTTC. This encodes CASSSTGTSSNEQFF. The variable domain in full, with the rest retrieved from reference TRBV5-1 and TRBJ2-1, is KAGVTQTPRYLIKTRGQQVTLSCSPISGHRSVSWYQQTPGQGLQFLFEYFSETQRNKGNFPGRFSGRQFSNSRSEMNVSTLELGDSALYLCASSSTGTSSNEQFFGPGTRLTVL.

The J gene is TRBJ1-1, the V gene TRBV28; D not resolved. Looked up from germline, CDR1 is MDHEN and CDR2 is SYDVKM. The CDR3 covers 12 residues. The V and J ends lost 6 bases and 1 base respectively, with 6 bases between them. DNA for the CDR3: TGTGCCAGCAGAAAGGAGAACACTGAAGCTTTCTTT. Translating gives CASRKENTEAFF.

CDR3 sequence (DNA): TGTGCCAGCAGCTTAGTGGGACAGCGCATGAACACTGAAGCTTTCTTT. Protein product: CASSLVGQRMNTEAFF. This chain joins TRBV7-2 and TRBJ1-1, with 7 bases lining up with TRBD1. CDR1 is SGHTA, CDR2 FQGNSA, per germline. The CDR3 runs 16 residues. The V and J ends lost 1 base and 0 bases, in that order; junction bases with no gene match: 5. Full variable domain (missing parts from reference TRBV7-2 and TRBJ1-1): GAGVSQSPSNKVTEKGKDVELRCDPISGHTALYWYRQSLGQGLEFLIYFQGNSAPDKSGLPSDRFSAERTGGSVSTLTIQRTQQEDSAVYLCASSLVGQRMNTEAFFGQGTRLTVV.

The chain is built from TRBV18 and TRBJ2-5, with 9 nucleotides matching TRBD2. After removal of 3 bases from V and 7 bases from J, the junction contained 6 bases not matched to a gene. Germline V gives CDR1 KGHSH, CDR2 LQKENI. The CDR3 sequence is 14 residues long. CDR3 loop: CASSPSGSSGTQYF. In DNA, the CDR3 is TGTGCCAGCTCACCTAGCGGGAGTTCAGGGACCCAGTACTTC.